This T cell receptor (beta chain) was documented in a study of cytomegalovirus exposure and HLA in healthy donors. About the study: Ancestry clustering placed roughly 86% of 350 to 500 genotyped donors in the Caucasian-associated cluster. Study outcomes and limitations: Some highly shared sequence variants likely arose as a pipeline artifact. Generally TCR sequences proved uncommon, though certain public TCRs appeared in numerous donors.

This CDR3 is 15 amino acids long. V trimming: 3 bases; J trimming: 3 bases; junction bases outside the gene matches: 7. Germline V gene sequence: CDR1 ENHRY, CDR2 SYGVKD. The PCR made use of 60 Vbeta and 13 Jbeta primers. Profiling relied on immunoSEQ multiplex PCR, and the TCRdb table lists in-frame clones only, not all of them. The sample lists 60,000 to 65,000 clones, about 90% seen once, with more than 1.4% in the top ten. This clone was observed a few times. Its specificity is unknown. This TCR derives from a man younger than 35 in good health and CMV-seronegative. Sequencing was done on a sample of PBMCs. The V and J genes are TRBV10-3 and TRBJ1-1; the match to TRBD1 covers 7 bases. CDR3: CAISDLGQDHTEAFF. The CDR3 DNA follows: TGTGCCATCAGTGACCTAGGACAGGACCACACTGAAGCTTTCTTT.